The TCR beta chain described here comes from a study of response to subunit inactivated influenza vaccine listed by TCRdb under 2018. Regarding the study in general: To follow how T cells responded to a trivalent subunit inactivated influenza vaccine, the researchers relied on deep quantitative profiling of the T cell receptor repertoire. Here is what the overall study found, with its caveats: It was suggested by the authors that each seasonal influenza vaccination may recruit only a limited number of new T cells.

Library creation used RT-PCR. Instrument on record: Illumina HiSeq 2500. TCRdb took the public reads, trimmed them with fastp at Q25, ran MiXCR for clone calling and kept in-frame beta chains. Every entry covers one CDR3 protein and lists the most common genes and DNA from its rows. In all, the sample holds 250,000 to 350,000 distinct CDR3 sequences, and about 20% of those were seen once. Of the sample, about 9.4% falls within the top ten clones. At least ten counts were recorded for this clonotype. Its antigen remains undetermined. No base quality values were provided; no much bigger clone lies one nucleotide off. The germline V gene supplies CDR1 SQVTM and CDR2 ANQGSEA. Measured from the cysteine to the phenylalanine, the CDR3 is 12 residues long. Only the CDR3 portion is preserved as DNA: 36 bases, with reading frame beginning at the first base. Clipping removes 4 bases from V and 5 bases from J, with 4 as the unmatched junction base count.

The sequencing here drew on PBMCs from blood, taken about 20 months after vaccination. The V gene is TRBV29-1 and the J gene is TRBJ1-1; TRBD1 matches 7 bases in the middle. The origin of this receptor is a man between 50 and 70 years old who received an inactivated influenza vaccine. Donor details come from another sample of the same person, matched by shared clones. The CDR3 is CSVARGQTEAFF. The DNA reads TGCAGCGTTGCGAGGGGGCAGACTGAAGCTTTCTTT.